The 24 T cell receptor beta chains given below trace back to one sample, sequenced in a study of graft-versus-host responses after intestinal transplantation. Antigens of these TCRs are unknown. Profiling relied on immunoSEQ multiplex PCR, and the TCRdb table lists in-frame clones only, not all of them. The sample includes about 84,000 clones, under 95% of them seen just once. The source was unstimulated CD4+ T cells sorted from spleen or lymph node cells, collected before transplant. These receptors all stem from a human donor who was the organ donor for an intestinal transplant.

The CDR3 sequence: CASSFEMETQYF. Written as DNA, the CDR3 is TGCGCCAGCAGCTTCGAGATGGAGACCCAGTACTTC. The gene calls are TRBV5-1 and TRBJ2-5; unclear D gene. The V gene lost 2 bases and the J gene lost 5 bases, with 7 bases spanning the gap. CDR1 is SGHRS and CDR2 is YFSETQ in the germline V gene. This CDR3 is built from 12 residues.

J is TRBJ2-7 and V is TRBV28; 9 bases map to TRBD1. CDR3 length: 14 residues. The trim removed 5 bases at V and 2 bases at J, leaving 4 bases unmatched. CDR1 MDHEN and CDR2 SYDVKM come from the germline V gene. CDR3 amino acids: CASSAYRGPYEQYF. The CDR3 bases are TGTGCCAGCAGTGCATACAGGGGGCCCTACGAGCAGTACTTC. Using reference TRBV28 and TRBJ2-7 for the parts outside the CDR3, the full variable domain is DVKVTQSSRYLVKRTGEKVFLECVQDMDHENMFWYRQDPGLGLRLIYFSYDVKMKEKGDIPEGYSVSREKKERFSLILESASTNQTSMYLCASSAYRGPYEQYFGPGTRLTVT.

The rearrangement joins TRBV5-1 to TRBJ2-7, with 8 positions matching TRBD2. J lost 2 bases, V lost 1 base, and 2 bases had no gene match. This CDR3 contains 14 residues. CDR1 and CDR2 from the germline V gene are SGHRS and YFSETQ. Here the CDR3 DNA reads TGCGCCAGCAGCTTGTCGGGAGGGGCCTACGAGCAGTACTTC. Translating it yields CASSLSGGAYEQYF.

The rearrangement joins TRBV18 to TRBJ1-3; 9 bases align to TRBD1. J was trimmed by 0 bases and V by 3 bases; bases with no gene match: 9. CDR1 and CDR2 from the germline V gene are KGHSH and LQKENI. The CDR3 has 18 amino acids. The DNA of the CDR3 is TGTGCCAGCTCACCGACGACAGGGGGTCATAGCTCTGGAAACACCATATATTTT. It specifies CASSPTTGGHSSGNTIYF.

This chain joins TRBV29-1 and TRBJ2-5, with a possible D match to TRBD2 (7 bases). V was pared by 4 bases and J by 4 bases, with 16 bases between. Germline loops: CDR1 SQVTM, CDR2 ANQGSEA. This CDR3 is built from 14 residues. The CDR3 region has the DNA TGCAGCGTTGTCGGAGGGGGGGCGGCAGAGACCCAGTACTTC. This translates into CSVVGGGAAETQYF.

The sample holds one count of this clone. The chain employs TRBV5-4 and TRBJ2-4; no definite D call. Germline loops: CDR1 SGHNT, CDR2 YYREEE (reference sequence). The V and J ends lost 4 bases and 1 base respectively, with 18 bases between them. The CDR3 has 17 amino acids. CDR3 region: CASSLKQSPYAKNIQYF. In DNA form, the CDR3 reads TGTGCCAGCAGCCTCAAACAGAGTCCATACGCCAAAAACATTCAGTACTTC.

This chain links TRBV10-2 with TRBJ1-2, with 7 bases aligning to TRBD1. With V trimmed by 3 bases and J by 3 bases, 4 bases remained unmatched. There are 14 residues in the CDR3. CDR1 and CDR2 from the germline V gene are WSHSY and SAAADI. CDR3 residues: CASSERGPHYGYTF. DNA for the CDR3: TGCGCCAGCAGTGAAAGGGGGCCGCACTATGGCTACACCTTC.

The rearrangement links TRBV2 to TRBJ1-2; D gene unclear. The germline V gene has CDR1 SNHLY and CDR2 FYNNEI. This CDR3 is 14 amino acids long. With 6 bases removed from V and 4 bases from J, the gap between germline ends came to 15 bases. Written as DNA, the CDR3 is TGTGCCAGCAGGGGTGAGCGGACGGTCTATGGCTACACCTTC. This gives the protein CASRGERTVYGYTF.

The chain links TRBV28 to TRBJ1-2; a possible D gene is TRBD1 (6 bases). This CDR3 is built from 15 residues. Germline-derived CDR1 and CDR2 are MDHEN and SYDVKM. V was shortened by 6 bases and J by 3 bases, with 17 bases between the two germline ends. CDR3 nucleotide sequence: TGTGCCAGCAGGGTCCAGGGGCCAGGGGACTATGGCTACACCTTC. Its translation: CASRVQGPGDYGYTF.

V usage is TRBV11-2 and J usage is TRBJ1-3, with D hard to call. Germline V lookup: CDR1 SGHAT, CDR2 FQNNGV. Trimming pared 2 bases from V and 5 bases from J, leaving 16 bases between. The CDR3 is made up of 16 amino acids. CDR3 protein: CASSLYSTEGRNTIYF. CDR3 in DNA: TGTGCCAGCAGCTTATACTCCACGGAGGGAAGAAACACCATATATTTT.

The rearrangement uses TRBV11-3 and TRBJ1-2, with a possible D match to TRBD1 (5 bases). V dropped 5 bases and J dropped 8 bases, with 27 bases sitting between them. In germline, CDR1 is SGHNT, CDR2 YENEEA. The CDR3 contains 17 residues. CDR3: CASSRRPPDSQAGGYTF. DNA for the CDR3: TGTGCCAGCAGCCGTCGTCCACCCGACAGCCAGGCAGGGGGCTACACCTTC.

The gene calls are TRBV15 and TRBJ2-1, with 9 positions matching TRBD2. The trim removed 5 bases at V and 4 bases at J, leaving 6 bases unmatched. CDR1 is LNHNV, CDR2 YYDKDF, per germline (reference sequence). This CDR3 is built from 15 residues. CDR3 protein: CATSPGTSRYNEQFF. The CDR3 region has the DNA TGTGCCACCAGCCCGGGGACTAGCAGGTACAATGAGCAGTTCTTC.

This chain links TRBV6-1 with TRBJ1-3; D possibly corresponds to TRBD1 (6 bases). Germline loops: CDR1 MNHNS, CDR2 SASEGT. CDR3 length: 19 amino acids. The V end was cut by 4 bases, the J end by 3 bases, with 25 bases between. DNA for the CDR3: TGTGCCAGCAGTGGAAAACCGGGACACGGTCTGCTCATTGGAAACACCATATATTTT. Translating it yields CASSGKPGHGLLIGNTIYF.

The chain has TRBV2 and TRBJ1-2; D is unresolved. Germline CDR1 SNHLY, CDR2 FYNNEI. V lost 5 bases and J lost 4, with 14 bases in between. The CDR3 contains 14 residues. CDR3 nucleotides: TGTGCCAGCAGTCTCTGGCAGGTCCCCTATGGCTACACCTTC. Its translation: CASSLWQVPYGYTF.

The V call is TRBV21-1, the J call TRBJ1-3; the table gives TRBD1 as D, unverified against the DNA. TRBV21-1 counts as a pseudogene. The CDR3 is made up of 22 amino acids. The CDR3 reads CASSKVKIQFRDRAPSGNTIYF. In DNA form, the CDR3 reads TGTGCCAGCAGCAAAGTAAAAATCCAATTCCGGGACAGGGCGCCTTCTGGAAACACCATATATTTT.

The chain links TRBV6-1 to TRBJ2-3, with TRBD1 identical over 8 bases. CDR3 length: 15 residues. Germline CDR1 is MNHNS and CDR2 is SASEGT. Trimming removed 4 bases from V and 4 bases from J; junction bases left unmatched: 7. The CDR3 loop reads CASSVGQGHADTQYF. CDR3 sequence (DNA): TGTGCCAGCAGTGTTGGACAGGGTCACGCAGATACGCAGTATTTT.

This rearrangement joins TRBV5-1 to TRBJ2-1; maybe TRBD2 (5 bases). Trimming pared 5 bases from V and 1 base from J, leaving 7 bases between. The CDR3 is 13 residues long. Looked up from germline, CDR1 is SGHRS and CDR2 is YFSETQ. The CDR3 is CASSEGSYNEQFF. CDR3 nucleotide sequence: TGCGCCAGCAGTGAGGGTTCCTACAATGAGCAGTTCTTC. Drawing the rest from reference TRBV5-1 and TRBJ2-1, the complete variable domain is KAGVTQTPRYLIKTRGQQVTLSCSPISGHRSVSWYQQTPGQGLQFLFEYFSETQRNKGNFPGRFSGRQFSNSRSEMNVSTLELGDSALYLCASSEGSYNEQFFGPGTRLTVL.

The V and J genes are TRBV2 and TRBJ2-5; D possibly corresponds to TRBD1 (5 bases). CDR3 size: 12 residues. Trimming stripped 4 bases from V and 4 bases from J, with 7 bases between. CDR1 SNHLY and CDR2 FYNNEI come from the germline V gene. CDR3 in amino acids: CASSVQGETQYF. The CDR3 coding sequence is TGTGCCAGCAGTGTCCAGGGAGAGACCCAGTACTTC.

The gene calls are TRBV5-1 and TRBJ2-7, with D possibly TRBD2 on 6 matching bases. Trimming left V 0 bases short and J 3 bases short, with 7 bases between. CDR1 SGHRS and CDR2 YFSETQ come from the germline V gene. This CDR3 contains 13 residues. The CDR3 spells CASSLGRDYEQYF. The CDR3, as DNA: TGCGCCAGCAGCTTGGGGCGGGACTACGAGCAGTACTTC.

The V call is TRBV14, the J call TRBJ1-5, with TRBD1 identical over 9 bases. V was pared by 3 bases and J by 4 bases, with 1 base of the junction left unmatched. The CDR3 is 14 amino acids. CDR1 is SGHDN, CDR2 FVKESK, per germline. The CDR3 DNA reads as TGTGCCAGCAGCCAGGGACAGGGAAATCAGCCCCAGCATTTT. Its translation is CASSQGQGNQPQHF.

In its sample, this clone was seen a few times. This chain connects TRBV29-1 to TRBJ2-3; TRBD2 is a possible D gene (6 bases). CDR3 size: 12 residues. Looked up from germline, CDR1 is SQVTM and CDR2 is ANQGSEA. The ends were cut back, 7 bases at V and 5 bases at J, with 13 bases in the middle. The CDR3 coding sequence is TGCAGCGGCTTCGGAGGGGTAGATACGCAGTATTTT. Its translation: CSGFGGVDTQYF.

This chain links TRBV5-1 with TRBJ2-1; D might be TRBD2 (6 bases). The germline gives CDR1 SGHRS, CDR2 YFSETQ. V dropped 3 bases and J dropped 7 bases, with 11 bases sitting between them. The length of the CDR3 is 13 residues. DNA of the CDR3: TGCGCCAGCAGCTCCAGCGGGTTTAATGAGCAGTTCTTC. As protein: CASSSSGFNEQFF.

The chain is built from TRBV7-8 and TRBJ1-6; no firm D call. The CDR3 contains 15 residues. Germline-derived CDR1 and CDR2 are SGHVS and FQNEAQ. The V end was cut by 4 bases, the J end by 6 bases, with 13 bases between. Here the CDR3 DNA reads TGTGCCAGCAGCTCCCAGCGGACGGCTAATTCACCCCTCCACTTT. Amino acids: CASSSQRTANSPLHF.

This clone was observed once. The chain is built from TRBV7-3 and TRBJ1-6, with a possible D match to TRBD1 (5 bases). In germline, CDR1 is SGHTA, CDR2 FQGTGA. This CDR3 has 14 amino acids. Trimming removed 5 bases at V and 7 bases at J, with 12 bases between. The CDR3, as DNA: TGTGCCAGCAGCCCAGGGTCCGGGAATTCACCCCTCCACTTT. Its protein product is CASSPGSGNSPLHF.